Each of the 20 T cell receptor beta chains below was sequenced from the same sample in a study of CD8 T cell repertoires and HIV-1 epitope variants. Libraries were prepared by immunoSEQ multiplex PCR; TCRdb keeps only in-frame clonotypes and omits some of them. The sample holds approximately 90,000 clones, approximately 70% seen once. Sequencing was carried out using uncultured baseline CD8+ T cells from peripheral blood mononuclear cells (PBMCs). Receptor source: a male donor with HIV.

The gene calls are TRBV9 and TRBJ1-2; perhaps TRBD1 as D (5 bases). Germline V gene data show CDR1 as SGDLS and CDR2 as YYNGEE. Trimming removed 0 bases at V and 5 bases at J, with 8 bases between. The CDR3 totals 13 residues. CDR3 region: CASSVAAGYGYTF. As DNA, the CDR3 is TGTGCCAGCAGCGTAGCGGCAGGGTATGGCTACACCTTC.

This chain joins TRBV29-1 and TRBJ1-1; TRBD1 agrees at 7 bases. The CDR3 contains 14 residues. Germline lookup yields CDR1 SQVTM and CDR2 ANQGSEA. With V trimmed by 7 bases and J by 0 bases, 8 bases remained unmatched. CDR3 DNA sequence: TGCAGCGCTGACGCGACAGGGATGAACACTGAAGCTTTCTTT. Its protein is CSADATGMNTEAFF.

The gene calls are TRBV19 and TRBJ2-1, with 7 bases aligning to TRBD2. After removal of 10 bases from V and 7 bases from J, the junction contained 16 bases not matched to a gene. The germline CDR1 and CDR2 sequences are LNHDA and SQIVND (reference sequence). The CDR3 runs 15 residues. The CDR3 region is CATEWGRSGVNEQFF. CDR3 nucleotide sequence: TGTGCCACCGAGTGGGGCAGGAGCGGGGTGAATGAGCAGTTCTTC.

Relative to its sample, this clone is medium-sized. The chain employs TRBV5-1 and TRBJ2-1; 10 bases match TRBD2. Germline V gene data show CDR1 as SGHRS and CDR2 as YFSETQ. CDR3 length: 16 amino acids. With 7 bases clipped from V and 1 base from J, the junction kept 8 bases outside the gene matches. CDR3 residues: CASGGASGGSYNEQFF. The DNA of the CDR3 is TGCGCCAGCGGAGGAGCTAGCGGGGGTTCCTACAATGAGCAGTTCTTC. The full variable domain, in which reference TRBV5-1 and TRBJ2-1 provide the parts outside the CDR3, is KAGVTQTPRYLIKTRGQQVTLSCSPISGHRSVSWYQQTPGQGLQFLFEYFSETQRNKGNFPGRFSGRQFSNSRSEMNVSTLELGDSALYLCASGGASGGSYNEQFFGPGTRLTVL.

A single count supports this clone. The CDR3 spells CASSVSWGANIQYF. CDR3 bases: TGTGCCAGCAGCGTGTCTTGGGGCGCGAACATTCAGTACTTC. The chain joins TRBV5-5 to TRBJ2-4; a weak D match, TRBD1 (5 bases). Germline lookup yields CDR1 SGHKS and CDR2 YYEKEE (reference sequence). The CDR3 has 14 residues. The V end lost 4 bases, the J end lost 7 bases, and 15 bases lay between the germline ends.

This chain's CDR3 is CASSQDRLTGTDTQYF. The CDR3, as DNA: TGCGCCAGCAGCCAAGATAGACTAACGGGCACAGATACGCAGTATTTT. The chain couples TRBV4-3 to TRBJ2-3, with D perhaps TRBD2 (5 bases). The CDR3 covers 16 residues. The germline CDR1 and CDR2 sequences are LGHNA and YSLEER. V lost 0 bases to trimming and J lost 1 base, with 11 bases between them.

The CDR3 region is CASSPGLAGEGEQYF. The CDR3 DNA is TGTGCCAGCAGCCCGGGACTAGCGGGAGAGGGCGAGCAGTACTTC. V usage is TRBV11-2 and J usage is TRBJ2-7; 14 positions agree with TRBD2. The V segment lost 5 bases and the J segment 6 bases; nucleotides outside the gene matches: 6. The CDR3 is made up of 15 amino acids. The germline gives CDR1 SGHAT, CDR2 FQNNGV.

J is TRBJ2-3 and V is TRBV6-5, with 7 bases that match TRBD1. Germline CDR1 and CDR2: MNHEY and SVGAGI. The V gene end was trimmed by 5 bases and the J gene end by 3 bases; junction bases not matched to a gene: 8. The CDR3 contains 15 residues. The CDR3 loop is CASSPGTADTDTQYF. The CDR3 region has the DNA TGTGCCAGCAGTCCCGGGACAGCGGATACAGATACGCAGTATTTT.

For this clone: Given a far larger clone just one base away, this is likely a sequencing read error. This chain uses TRBV19 with TRBJ1-6, with a possible D match to TRBD1 (5 bases). There are 15 residues in the CDR3. The V gene's germline CDR1 is LNHDA and CDR2 SQIVND (reference sequence). Trimming took 4 bases from V and 12 from J, leaving 19 bases between them. The CDR3 reads CASSTPGRQSLPLHF. CDR3 coding DNA: TGTGCCAGTAGTACACCGGGACGGCAAAGTTTACCCCTCCACTTT.

In this sample, this clone turned up once. The chain joins TRBV28 to TRBJ1-5, with D perhaps TRBD1 (5 bases). Between the trimmed V and J ends, which lost 1 base and 1 base, there was a span of 11 bases. The CDR3 sequence is 16 residues long. Germline V gene sequence: CDR1 MDHEN, CDR2 SYDVKM. Here the CDR3 DNA reads TGTGCCAGCAGTTTATTGGGGCAGCGGAGCAATCAGCCCCAGCATTTT. Translated: CASSLLGQRSNQPQHF.

The V and J genes are TRBV15 and TRBJ2-1, with 13 bases matching TRBD2. This CDR3 is built from 15 residues. Germline loops: CDR1 LNHNV, CDR2 YYDKDF (reference sequence). J lost 7 bases, V lost 5 bases, and 5 bases had no gene match. The CDR3 is CATSLRLAGGNEQFF. The CDR3 nucleotides are TGTGCCACCAGCCTCAGACTAGCGGGGGGTAATGAGCAGTTCTTC. Filled out from reference TRBV15 and TRBJ2-1, the complete variable domain reads DAMVIQNPRYQVTQFGKPVTLSCSQTLNHNVMYWYQQKSSQAPKLLFHYYDKDFNNEADTPDNFQSRRPNTSFCFLDIRSPGLGDTAMYLCATSLRLAGGNEQFFGPGTRLTVL.

The chain has TRBV30 and TRBJ1-3; D unclear. V was cut by 1 base and J by 2 bases, with 9 bases left in between. CDR3 length equals 14 residues. Per germline, CDR1 GTSNPN and CDR2 SVGIG (reference sequence). Here the CDR3 reads CAWSEVIAGNTIYF. For the CDR3, the DNA is TGTGCCTGGAGTGAGGTTATTGCTGGAAACACCATATATTTT.

The genes are TRBV28 and TRBJ2-1; 8 bases are shared with TRBD2. Germline lookup yields CDR1 MDHEN and CDR2 SYDVKM. Germline trimming cut 6 bases from V and 1 base from J; bases unmatched to any gene: 8. The CDR3 sequence is 16 residues long. The CDR3 DNA sequence: TGTGCCAGCAGCACCTCCGGGGGGGTGTCCTACAATGAGCAGTTCTTC. This sequence encodes CASSTSGGVSYNEQFF.

The chain carries TRBV28 and TRBJ2-3; no firm D call. Germline V gives CDR1 MDHEN, CDR2 SYDVKM. Trimming stripped 3 bases from V and 3 bases from J, with 13 bases between. The CDR3 is made up of 15 amino acids. CDR3 nucleotide sequence: TGTGCCAGCAGTTTTGGATCGGGCGCGACAGATACGCAGTATTTT. Translated: CASSFGSGATDTQYF.

CDR3 coding DNA: TGTGCCAGCAGCCAACTAGGGGCCTACAATGAGCAGTTCTTC. It specifies CASSQLGAYNEQFF. The V call is TRBV14, the J call TRBJ2-1; the D gene is possibly TRBD1 (5 bases). Trimming removed 2 bases from V and 2 bases from J, with 7 bases in between. CDR1 is SGHDN and CDR2 is FVKESK in the germline V gene. The CDR3 consists of 14 residues. The full variable domain, rest sourced from reference TRBV14 and TRBJ2-1, is EAGVTQFPSHSVIEKGQTVTLRCDPISGHDNLYWYRRVMGKEIKFLLHFVKESKQDESGMPNNRFLAERTGGTYSTLKVQPAELEDSGVYFCASSQLGAYNEQFFGPGTRLTVL.

This chain links TRBV7-9 with TRBJ1-2; 9 bases agree with TRBD1. With V trimmed by 2 bases and J by 0 bases, 4 bases remained unmatched. The CDR3 is 16 amino acids. Germline loops: CDR1 SEHNR, CDR2 FQNEAQ (reference sequence). The CDR3 nucleotides are TGTGCCAGCAGCTTAAGGACAGGGGCCCCTAACTATGGCTACACCTTC. This gives the protein CASSLRTGAPNYGYTF.

The rearrangement links TRBV19 to TRBJ2-4; TRBD1 agrees at 11 bases. The CDR3 totals 17 residues. V lost 1 base and J lost 6; bases outside the gene matches: 8. Germline V gene lookup returns CDR1 LNHDA and CDR2 SQIVND (reference sequence). The CDR3: CASSIGFGTGGLNIQYF. The DNA for the CDR3 is TGTGCCAGTAGTATAGGCTTCGGGACAGGGGGGCTAAACATTCAGTACTTC.

In this sample, this clone turned up once. This chain joins TRBV19 and TRBJ1-4; D not certain. The CDR3 sequence is 13 residues long. The germline V gene has CDR1 LNHDA and CDR2 SQIVND (reference sequence). Trimming took 5 bases from V and 8 from J, leaving 12 bases between them. CDR3 DNA: TGTGCCAGTAGTGAATGGGAAGGGGAAAAACTGTTTTTT. Protein product: CASSEWEGEKLFF.

The genes are TRBV7-6 and TRBJ2-7, with TRBD1 matching 9 bases. With V trimmed by 5 bases and J by 3 bases, 5 bases remained unmatched. The CDR3 length is 14 residues. Germline CDR1 reads SGHVS; CDR2 reads FNYEAQ. The CDR3: CASSQGQGVYEQYF. As DNA, the CDR3 is TGTGCCAGCAGCCAGGGACAGGGTGTCTACGAGCAGTACTTC.

The CDR3 region has the DNA TGTGCCAGCCGCTCGAGGCCCGAACCCAACTATGGCTACACCTTC. This gives the protein CASRSRPEPNYGYTF. The J gene is TRBJ1-2, the V gene TRBV27; no clear D. CDR3 length equals 15 residues. The V gene's germline CDR1 is MNHEY and CDR2 SMNVEV (reference sequence). Trimming cost V 8 bases and J 2 bases, with 18 bases left between them.